This is a list of T cell receptor beta chains from one sample in a study of cytomegalovirus exposure and HLA in healthy donors. The repertoire was sequenced with immunoSEQ multiplex PCR; TCRdb's copy has only in-frame clones and lacks some. The sample has about 90,000 clones; around three quarters are singletons. What was sequenced was PBMCs. The receptors here all came from a woman aged 40-49 years in good health and CMV-seropositive. Each CDR3 is given with its conserved first and last residue. Fields, in order: V gene, clone size, J gene, D gene, CDR3 protein, CDR3 DNA. D genes are given only for firm matches. Clone size is stated in some rows and not others, as once, few, many or a class when expanded.

TRBV18	once	TRBJ2-7	.	CASSPSRQDEQYF	TGTGCCAGCTCACCTTCCCGACAGGACGAGCAGTACTTC
TRBV2	once	TRBJ2-7	.	CAFSTRGSYEQYF	TGTGCCTTTTCGACAAGGGGGTCCTACGAGCAGTACTTC
TRBV7-6	.	TRBJ2-1	.	CASSLAMDNSNEQFF	TGTGCCAGCAGCTTAGCTATGGACAATTCAAATGAGCAGTTCTTC
TRBV6-6	once	TRBJ1-4	.	CASSRAPQGEKLFF	TGTGCCAGCAGCCGGGCACCCCAGGGTGAAAAACTGTTTTTT
TRBV9	.	TRBJ2-5	.	CASSVPFEFETQYF	TGTGCCAGCAGCGTACCGTTTGAGTTTGAGACCCAGTACTTC
TRBV20-1	.	TRBJ2-1	.	CSARAYNEQFF	TGCAGTGCTAGGGCTTACAATGAGCAGTTCTTC
TRBV7-2	.	TRBJ1-5	.	CASSLVAGINQPQHF	TGTGCCAGCAGCTTAGTAGCCGGGATCAATCAGCCCCAGCATTTT
TRBV6-1	few	TRBJ2-5	TRBD1	CASRTGGWGETQYF	TGTGCCAGCAGAACAGGGGGCTGGGGAGAGACCCAGTACTTC
TRBV9	.	TRBJ2-1	.	CASSPLAMRLNNEQFF	TGTGCCAGCAGCCCCCTAGCGATGCGTTTGAACAATGAGCAGTTCTTC
TRBV5-1	.	TRBJ2-1	.	CASTFGGGYNEQFF	TGCGCCAGCACCTTCGGGGGAGGTTACAATGAGCAGTTCTTC
TRBV7-9	.	TRBJ1-2	.	CASSPLDTANYGYTF	TGTGCCAGCAGCCCGTTGGACACTGCTAACTATGGCTACACCTTC
TRBV11-2	.	TRBJ1-4	.	CASSSLGATNEKLFF	TGTGCCAGCAGCTCCCTCGGAGCAACTAATGAAAAACTGTTTTTT
TRBV7-9	.	TRBJ2-2	.	CATQGGTGELFF	TGTGCCACCCAGGGAGGCACCGGGGAGCTGTTTTTT